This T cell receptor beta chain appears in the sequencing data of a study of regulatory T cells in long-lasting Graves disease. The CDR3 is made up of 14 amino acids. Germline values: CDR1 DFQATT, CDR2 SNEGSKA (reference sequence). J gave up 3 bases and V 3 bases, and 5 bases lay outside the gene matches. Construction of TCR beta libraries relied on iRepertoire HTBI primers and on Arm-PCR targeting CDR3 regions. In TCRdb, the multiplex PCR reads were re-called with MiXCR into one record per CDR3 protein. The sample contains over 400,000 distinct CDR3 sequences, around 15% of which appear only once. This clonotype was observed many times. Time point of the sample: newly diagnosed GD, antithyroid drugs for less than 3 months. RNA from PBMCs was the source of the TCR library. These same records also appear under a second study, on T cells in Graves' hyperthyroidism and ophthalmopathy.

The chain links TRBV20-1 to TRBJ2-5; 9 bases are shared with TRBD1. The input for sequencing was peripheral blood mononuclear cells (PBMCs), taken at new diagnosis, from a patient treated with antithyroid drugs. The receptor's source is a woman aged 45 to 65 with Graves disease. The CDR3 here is CSASLDRGKETQYF. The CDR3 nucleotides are TGCAGTGCTAGTTTAGACAGGGGGAAAGAGACCCAGTACTTC.